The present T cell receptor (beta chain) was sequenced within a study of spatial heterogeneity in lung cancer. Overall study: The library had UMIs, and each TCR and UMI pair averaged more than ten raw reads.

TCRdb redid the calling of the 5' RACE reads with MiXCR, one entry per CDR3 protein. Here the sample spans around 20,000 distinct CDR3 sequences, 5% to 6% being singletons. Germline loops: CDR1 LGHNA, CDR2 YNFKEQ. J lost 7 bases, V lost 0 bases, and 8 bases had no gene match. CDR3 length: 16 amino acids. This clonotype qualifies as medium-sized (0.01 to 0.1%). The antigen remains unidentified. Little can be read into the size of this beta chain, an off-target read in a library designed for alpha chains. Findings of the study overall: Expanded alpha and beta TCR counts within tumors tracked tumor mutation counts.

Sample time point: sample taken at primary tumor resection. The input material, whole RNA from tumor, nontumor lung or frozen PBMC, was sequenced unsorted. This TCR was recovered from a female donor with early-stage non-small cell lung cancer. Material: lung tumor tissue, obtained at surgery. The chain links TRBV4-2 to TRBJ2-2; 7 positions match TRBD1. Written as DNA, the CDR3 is TGTGCCAGCAGCCAAGAGCCAACAGGGGTTGGCGGGGAGCTGTTTTTT. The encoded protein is CASSQEPTGVGGELFF.